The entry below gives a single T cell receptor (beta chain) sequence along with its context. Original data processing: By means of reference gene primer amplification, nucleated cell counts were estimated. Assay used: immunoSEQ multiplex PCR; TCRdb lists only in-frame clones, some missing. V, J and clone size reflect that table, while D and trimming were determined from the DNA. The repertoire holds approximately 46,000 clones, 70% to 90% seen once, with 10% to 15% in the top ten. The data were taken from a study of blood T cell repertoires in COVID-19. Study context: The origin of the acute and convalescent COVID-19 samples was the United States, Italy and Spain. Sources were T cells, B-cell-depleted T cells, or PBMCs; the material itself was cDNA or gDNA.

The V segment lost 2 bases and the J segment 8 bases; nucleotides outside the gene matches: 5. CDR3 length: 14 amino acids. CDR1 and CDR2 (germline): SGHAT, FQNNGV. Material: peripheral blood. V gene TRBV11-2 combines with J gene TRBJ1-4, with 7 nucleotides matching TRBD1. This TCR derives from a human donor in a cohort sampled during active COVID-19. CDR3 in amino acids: CASSLLSGGEKLFF. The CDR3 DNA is TGTGCCAGCAGCTTATTGTCAGGGGGAGAAAAACTGTTTTTT.